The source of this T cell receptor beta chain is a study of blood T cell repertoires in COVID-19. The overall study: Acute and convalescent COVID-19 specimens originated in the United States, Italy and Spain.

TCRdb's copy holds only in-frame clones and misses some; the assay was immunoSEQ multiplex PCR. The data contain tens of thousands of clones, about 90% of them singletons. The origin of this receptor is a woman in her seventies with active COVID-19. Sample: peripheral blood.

The CDR3 DNA sequence: TGTGCCAGTAGTGACAGGGGTGTATACACCGGGGAGCTGTTTTTT. As protein: CASSDRGVYTGELFF. This chain links TRBV19 with TRBJ2-2, with TRBD1 matching over 8 bases. Germline values: CDR1 LNHDA, CDR2 SQIVND (reference sequence). V was clipped by 5 bases and J by 3 bases; unmatched bases: 5. The CDR3 is made up of 15 amino acids.